This T cell receptor beta chain stems from a study of Graves' ophthalmopathy and Graves' hyperthyroidism. V dropped 6 bases and J dropped 4 bases, with 13 bases sitting between them. The length of the CDR3 is 13 residues. The germline CDR1 and CDR2 sequences are MDHEN and SYDVKM. RNA transcripts were the template, and TCR beta CDR3 regions were amplified from them. Scientists carried out first-round RT-PCR using HTBI primers and then a second-round multiplex PCR. TCRdb itself ran the multiplex PCR reads through MiXCR, one entry per CDR3 protein. The top ten hold around 1.5% of the sample, which has nearly 400,000 distinct CDR3 sequences, about a sixth seen once.

The sample consisted of peripheral blood. This receptor was taken from a woman aged 18-30 years with Graves' ophthalmopathy. The chain uses TRBV28 and TRBJ2-7; D is perhaps TRBD2 (6 bases). CDR3 DNA: TGTGCCAGCAGACGACCGGAGGGGTACGAGCAGTACTTC. It encodes CASRRPEGYEQYF.